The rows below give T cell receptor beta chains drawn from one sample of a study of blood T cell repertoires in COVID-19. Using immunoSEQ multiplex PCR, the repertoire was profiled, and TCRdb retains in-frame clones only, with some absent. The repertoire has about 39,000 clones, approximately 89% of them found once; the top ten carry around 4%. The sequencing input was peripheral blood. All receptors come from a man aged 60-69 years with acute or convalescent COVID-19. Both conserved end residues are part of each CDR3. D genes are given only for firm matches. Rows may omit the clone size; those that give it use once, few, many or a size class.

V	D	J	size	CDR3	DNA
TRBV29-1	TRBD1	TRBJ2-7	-	CSLSTGGGEQYF	TGCAGCCTGTCGACAGGGGGCGGCGAGCAGTACTTC
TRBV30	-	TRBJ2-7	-	CAWSPTGSEQYF	TGTGCCTGGAGTCCCACAGGGAGCGAGCAGTACTTC
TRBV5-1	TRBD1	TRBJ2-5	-	CASSLVGQEETQYF	TGCGCCAGCAGCTTGGTGGGACAGGAAGAGACCCAGTACTTC
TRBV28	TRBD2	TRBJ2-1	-	CASSFPSGRFNEQFF	TGTGCCAGCAGTTTCCCTAGCGGGAGGTTCAATGAGCAGTTCTTC
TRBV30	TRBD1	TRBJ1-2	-	CAWTPGQGYGYTF	TGTGCCTGGACTCCGGGACAGGGCTATGGCTACACCTTC
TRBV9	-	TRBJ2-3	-	CASSVAGASTDTQYF	TGTGCCAGCAGCGTGGCGGGGGCTAGCACAGATACGCAGTATTTT
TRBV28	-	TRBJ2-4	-	CASSWRVSNIQYF	TGTGCCAGCAGTTGGCGGGTTTCGAACATTCAGTACTTC
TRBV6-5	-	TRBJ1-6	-	CASSYSQGSYNSPLHF	TGTGCCAGCAGTTATAGTCAGGGGTCCTATAATTCACCCCTCCACTTT
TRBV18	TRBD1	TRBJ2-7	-	CASSPGQNYEQYF	TGTGCCAGCTCACCGGGACAGAATTACGAGCAGTACTTC
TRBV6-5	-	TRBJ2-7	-	CASSYLQGWEQYF	TGTGCCAGCAGTTACTTACAGGGTTGGGAGCAGTACTTC
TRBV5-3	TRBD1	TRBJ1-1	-	CARSHPGQGRSDTEAFF	TGTGCCAGAAGCCACCCGGGACAGGGGAGATCGGACACTGAAGCTTTCTTT
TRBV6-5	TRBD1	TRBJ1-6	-	CASSLGTGNSPLHF	TGTGCCAGCAGTCTGGGGACAGGGAATTCACCCCTCCACTTT
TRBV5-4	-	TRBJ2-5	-	CASSQVEGATQYF	TGTGCCAGCAGCCAGGTCGAGGGCGCGACCCAGTACTTC
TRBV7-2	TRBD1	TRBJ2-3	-	CASSLETDRGLKDTQYF	TGTGCCAGCAGCTTAGAAACGGACAGGGGGCTTAAAGATACGCAGTATTTT
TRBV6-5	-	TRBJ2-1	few	CASKSGLLSYNEQFF	TGTGCCAGCAAGTCAGGGCTCCTCTCCTACAATGAGCAGTTCTTC
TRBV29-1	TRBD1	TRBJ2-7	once	CSVAGTGYEQYF	TGCAGCGTTGCTGGGACAGGGTACGAGCAGTACTTC
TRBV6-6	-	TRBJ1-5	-	CASSYLTGRQPQHF	TGTGCCAGCAGTTACTTAACAGGACGTCAGCCCCAGCATTTT
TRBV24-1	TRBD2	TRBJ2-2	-	CATSGTSATGELFF	TGTGCCACATCCGGGACTAGCGCCACCGGGGAGCTGTTTTTT
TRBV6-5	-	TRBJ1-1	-	CASRRGVVDTEAFF	TGTGCCAGCAGAAGAGGCGTGGTGGACACTGAAGCTTTCTTT
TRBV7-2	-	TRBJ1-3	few	CASSLTRGPGNTIYF	TGTGCCAGCAGCTTAACCAGGGGACCTGGAAACACCATATATTTT
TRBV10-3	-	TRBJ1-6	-	CATETGGRVESPLHF	TGTGCCACCGAGACGGGGGGGAGGGTCGAGTCACCCCTCCACTTT
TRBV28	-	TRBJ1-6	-	CASSLWAGLPSPLHF	TGTGCCAGCAGTTTATGGGCAGGGCTACCTTCCCCCCTCCACTTT